This entry lists 26 T cell receptor beta chains sequenced from one sample in a study of T-cell reconstitution after alpha-beta-depleted transplantation in children (dated by TCRdb to 2015 to 2016). The library was made by PCR. The run used an Illumina HiSeq 2500. Molecular barcoding was employed in the preparation of TCR libraries, with unique molecular identifiers being used to normalize TCRbeta repertoire quantification. TCRdb's own reprocessing of the public reads used fastp at Q25 and MiXCR and kept productive beta chains. CDR3 protein duplicates are merged, each entry listing the most common genes and DNA. Recorded for this sample are under 140,000 distinct CDR3 sequences; about 9.4% of them occurred a single time. Of the sample, 8% to 9.5% falls within the top ten clones. The sequenced sample was PBMCs from the stem cell graft donor, obtained from the stem cell graft. These receptors were obtained from a human donor who donated a stem cell graft to a child with acute lymphoblastic leukemia.

This clonotype was recorded many times. The V call is TRBV21-1, the J call TRBJ1-2; the table assigns TRBD1, which was not confirmed against the DNA. TRBV21-1 is a pseudogene. The CDR3 runs to 14 residues. The CDR3 nucleotides are TGTGCCAGCAGCAAGGGGGTGTCAGAGGGAGGCTACACCTTC. This translates into CASSKGVSEGGYTF.

This clonotype was counted ten times or more. CDR3 nucleotide sequence: TGTGCCAGCAGTGACCGCCTGGGCAAAGAAGAAAAACTGTTTTTT. Its protein is CASSDRLGKEEKLFF. The chain joins TRBV6-2 or TRBV6-3 to TRBJ1-4; no clear D. The germline gives CDR1 MNHEY, CDR2 SVGEGT. V was trimmed by 5 bases and J by 8 bases, leaving 18 bases between them. CDR3 size: 15 residues.

The table lists this clonotype with many counts. The chain uses TRBV5-6 and TRBJ1-1; 8 positions agree with TRBD1. V gave up 4 bases and J gave up 1 base; unmatched junction bases: 6. This CDR3 region has 15 residues. Looked up from germline, CDR1 is SGHDT and CDR2 is YYEEEE. This CDR3 is CASSAETGENTEAFF. For the CDR3, the DNA is TGTGCCAGCAGCGCGGAGACAGGGGAGAACACTGAAGCTTTCTTT.

This clonotype showed up many times. This sequence joins TRBV20-1 and TRBJ2-1; no clear D. From germline, CDR1 is DFQATT and CDR2 SNEGSKA (reference sequence). The CDR3 is 14 residues long. V was clipped by 3 bases and J by 8 bases, with 17 bases between them. The CDR3 loop reads CSASMPLKDDEQFF. Written as DNA, the CDR3 is TGCAGTGCTAGTATGCCCCTTAAGGACGATGAGCAGTTCTTC.

The V call is TRBV20-1, the J call TRBJ2-3, with 9 bases identical to TRBD1. The CDR3 contains 14 residues. Germline CDR1 and CDR2: DFQATT and SNEGSKA (reference sequence). The CDR3: CFCGTGGGADTQYF. In DNA, the CDR3 is TGCTTCTGTGGCACAGGGGGCGGCGCAGATACGCAGTATTTT.

At least ten counts were recorded for this clonotype. The J gene is TRBJ2-5, the V gene TRBV5-1; D tentatively fits TRBD1 or TRBD2 (6 bases each). Germline loops: CDR1 SGHRS, CDR2 YFSETQ. The V and J ends lost 2 bases and 3 bases respectively, with 11 bases between them. The length of the CDR3 is 14 residues. The CDR3 here is CASSFTGGKETQYF. DNA for the CDR3: TGCGCCAGCAGCTTTACCGGGGGCAAAGAGACCCAGTACTTC.

V usage is TRBV7-2 and J usage is TRBJ2-3; TRBD2 matches at 9 bases. The CDR3 covers 18 residues. Germline values: CDR1 SGHTA, CDR2 FQGNSA. The V segment lost 5 bases and the J segment 6 bases; nucleotides outside the gene matches: 18. The CDR3: CASSLREVLAGDLDTQYF. CDR3 DNA sequence: TGTGCCAGCAGCCTACGCGAAGTGTTAGCGGGGGACTTGGATACGCAGTATTTT.

This clonotype was observed many times. The genes are TRBV7-2 and TRBJ2-7, with 12 bases that match TRBD2. This CDR3 has 16 residues. Germline CDR1 SGHTA, CDR2 FQGNSA. With V trimmed by 0 bases and J by 3 bases, 3 bases remained unmatched. The CDR3 is CASSLAPTSGSYEQYF. Written as DNA, the CDR3 is TGTGCCAGCAGCTTAGCCCCGACTAGCGGGAGCTACGAGCAGTACTTC.

Turning to this clonotype: This may come from a read error, since a much larger clone is one base off. The V call is TRBV4-2, the J call TRBJ2-7; 7 bases align to TRBD1. This CDR3 spans 16 amino acids. Germline V gene lookup returns CDR1 LGHNA and CDR2 YNFKEQ. The CDR3 here is CGSSQTPGQSSYEQYF. CDR3 bases: TGTGGCAGCAGCCAGACCCCGGGACAGAGCTCCTACGAGCAGTACTTC.

This clonotype was seen many times. The chain employs TRBV7-2 and TRBJ2-2; TRBD1 matches at 7 bases. Trimming removed 2 bases from V and 6 bases from J; junction bases left unmatched: 6. Germline assignment: CDR1 SGHTA and CDR2 FQGNSA. The CDR3 is 15 residues long. The CDR3 region is CASSLNRGIAGELFF. CDR3 coding DNA: TGTGCCAGCAGCTTAAACAGGGGAATAGCCGGGGAGCTGTTTTTT.

There are many counts of this clonotype. The CDR3 reads CATSGRANEQFF. The CDR3 coding sequence is TGTGCCACCAGCGGGCGGGCTAATGAGCAGTTCTTC. V is TRBV15 and J is TRBJ2-1, with a tentative D call TRBD2 (5 bases). This CDR3 has 12 residues. Germline loops: CDR1 LNHNV, CDR2 YYDKDF (reference sequence). V was trimmed by 5 bases and J by 7 bases, leaving 9 bases between them.

This clonotype was detected ten times or more. The chain is built from TRBV20-1 and TRBJ1-2; no clear D. This CDR3 contains 13 residues. The germline gives CDR1 DFQATT, CDR2 SNEGSKA (reference sequence). V gave up 5 bases and J gave up 0 bases, with 10 bases separating them. The CDR3 loop is CSALFLANYGYTF. CDR3 bases: TGCAGTGCTCTATTCCTCGCTAACTATGGCTACACCTTC.

This clonotype has a count of ten or more. The chain uses TRBV12-3 or TRBV12-4 and TRBJ2-1; no definite D call. V lost 2 bases and J 6 bases, leaving 2 bases between the germline ends. The CDR3 spans 11 residues. CDR3 loop: CASSLPNEQFF. Written as DNA, the CDR3 is TGTGCCAGCAGTTTACCCAATGAGCAGTTCTTC.

This clonotype was observed many times. V and J are TRBV30 and TRBJ2-2; D remains unclear. This CDR3 spans 13 amino acids. Germline V gene lookup returns CDR1 GTSNPN and CDR2 SVGIG (reference sequence). The germline V and J ends were trimmed by 2 bases and 6 bases, with 10 bases remaining between them. CDR3 in DNA: TGTGCCTGGAGTTGGGCGTCGGCCGGGGAGCTGTTTTTT. It specifies CAWSWASAGELFF.

This clonotype occurred many times. The J gene is TRBJ2-7, the V gene TRBV12-3 or TRBV12-4, with D unresolved. The CDR3 covers 13 residues. Trimming cost V 6 bases and J 4 bases, with 13 bases left between them. The CDR3 coding sequence is TGTGCCAGCAGAGACACGTTTAAGTACGAGCAGTACTTC. As protein: CASRDTFKYEQYF.

This clonotype was seen at least ten times. The V call is TRBV18, the J call TRBJ1-1; TRBD1 matches 7 bases. V was pared by 1 base and J by 2 bases, with 13 bases of the junction left unmatched. Germline CDR1 reads KGHSH; CDR2 reads LQKENI. The CDR3 loop spans 18 amino acids. The CDR3 sequence: CASSPRGETGRTNTEAFF. CDR3 in DNA: TGTGCCAGCTCACCACGTGGAGAGACAGGGAGGACTAACACTGAAGCTTTCTTT.

This clonotype was picked up many times. The rearrangement joins TRBV12-3 or TRBV12-4 to TRBJ1-4; D is unclear. This CDR3 region has 12 residues. The germline V and J ends were trimmed by 6 bases and 10 bases, with 12 bases remaining between them. The CDR3 coding sequence is TGTGCCAGCAGACGACCGTTTGGAAAACTGTTTTTT. It specifies CASRRPFGKLFF.

This clonotype was counted a few times. V is TRBV12-3 or TRBV12-4 and J is TRBJ2-5; 8 nucleotides agree with TRBD1. Trimming at V came to 3 bases and at J to 1 base, leaving 1 base not matched to a gene. CDR3 length: 14 residues. This chain's CDR3 is CASSFQGAQETQYF. The CDR3 DNA reads as TGTGCCAGCAGTTTTCAGGGGGCCCAAGAGACCCAGTACTTC.

Many counts were recorded for this clonotype. This chain uses TRBV28 with TRBJ2-7, with 11 bases aligning to TRBD2. This CDR3 spans 19 amino acids. V was clipped by 5 bases and J by 0 bases; unmatched bases: 15. The germline CDR1 and CDR2 sequences are MDHEN and SYDVKM. This CDR3 reads CASSPTGTSGLLSSYEQYF. CDR3 coding DNA: TGTGCCAGCAGTCCTACCGGGACTAGCGGACTCCTCTCCTCCTACGAGCAGTACTTC.

Ten or more counts support this clonotype. This chain joins TRBV9 and TRBJ2-5, with TRBD2 matching over 14 bases. The CDR3 extends over 17 amino acids. The V gene's germline CDR1 is SGDLS and CDR2 YYNGEE. V was clipped by 4 bases and J by 2 bases; unmatched bases: 7. For the CDR3, the DNA is TGTGCCAGCAGCTCCGGGACTAGCGGGGGTCTACAAGAGACCCAGTACTTC. Its protein product is CASSSGTSGGLQETQYF.

This clonotype was observed a few times. The rearrangement links TRBV20-1 to TRBJ2-1; D is possibly TRBD1 or TRBD2 (5 bases each). This CDR3 contains 14 residues. Trimming left V 6 bases short and J 3 bases short, with 15 bases between. Looked up from germline, CDR1 is DFQATT and CDR2 is SNEGSKA (reference sequence). CDR3 protein: CSAQNTRGYNEQFF. The CDR3 DNA reads TGCAGTGCGCAGAACACGAGGGGCTACAATGAGCAGTTCTTC.

This clonotype has at least ten counts. Written as DNA, the CDR3 is TGTGCCAGCAGCGCCACGAACACCGGGGAGCTGTTTTTT. It is translated as CASSATNTGELFF. The chain combines TRBV11-2 with TRBJ2-2; D remains unclear. CDR3 length: 13 amino acids. V gave up 5 bases and J gave up 0 bases, with 4 bases separating them. Germline loops: CDR1 SGHAT, CDR2 FQNNGV.

This clonotype was counted many times. This chain joins TRBV20-1 and TRBJ2-7; D is unclear. V was clipped by 6 bases and J by 3 bases, with 15 bases between them. The CDR3 covers 13 residues. From germline, CDR1 is DFQATT and CDR2 SNEGSKA (reference sequence). Written as DNA, the CDR3 is TGCAGTGCCCGCTGGCCACTTCACTACGAGCAGTACTTC. Translating it yields CSARWPLHYEQYF.

This clonotype has at least ten counts. This chain connects TRBV7-2 to TRBJ2-1, with 7 nucleotides matching TRBD1. The V gene's germline CDR1 is SGHTA and CDR2 FQGNSA. Trimming removed 5 bases from V and 7 bases from J; junction bases left unmatched: 8. This CDR3 contains 14 residues. The CDR3 reads CASSPTGQMNEQFF. In DNA form, the CDR3 reads TGTGCCAGCAGCCCCACGGGACAGATGAATGAGCAGTTCTTC.

This clonotype was seen many times. The V gene is TRBV6-1, the J gene TRBJ1-5; 7 positions agree with TRBD1. With 8 bases clipped from V and 3 bases from J, the junction kept 10 bases outside the gene matches. The V gene's germline CDR1 is MNHNS and CDR2 SASEGT. The CDR3 consists of 15 residues. The CDR3 sequence: CASRLRQGLNQPQHF. In DNA form, the CDR3 reads TGTGCCAGCCGACTGCGACAGGGTCTCAATCAGCCCCAGCATTTT.

This clonotype was detected ten times or more. The chain links TRBV18 to TRBJ1-2; D is ambiguous. Looked up from germline, CDR1 is KGHSH and CDR2 is LQKENI. The CDR3 covers 14 residues. Trimming pared 0 bases from V and 8 bases from J, leaving 13 bases between. The CDR3 DNA follows: TGTGCCAGCTCACCACCGTCCCTGGAGGGAGGCTACACCTTC. This encodes CASSPPSLEGGYTF.